The present T cell receptor (beta chain) was sequenced within a study of cytotoxic CD8 clonotypes in ibrutinib-treated CLL (dated by TCRdb to 2020 to 2023). A note on the overall study: The cohort was composed of about a dozen relapsed/refractory and around 14 treatment-naive patients; IGHV unmutated status was identified in about 17 patients. On average, each sample had about 260,000 productive templates and around 100,000 productive rearrangements. Responses were partial in some 24 patients and complete in 2; after median about 70 months follow-up, about 14 stayed in remission and about 12 progressed. Cryopreserved peripheral blood mononuclear cells were obtained prior to treatment, at the time of response, and at either disease progression or sustained remission. Response samples were obtained after a median of 12 months of treatment, with a range of roughly 6 to 36 months. Of the 86 people in the trial, approximately 28 had longitudinal samples available. Every sample from remission and from progressive disease was obtained while the patients were still on ibrutinib. Paper-wide results and their limitations: Clonality rose at ibrutinib response, remained stable during sustained remission, and dropped back toward baseline at progression. Baseline clonality was found to be higher than that of age-matched healthy donors and was strongly correlated with circulating CD8+ T-cell counts. Public clonotypes were found to be uncommon and were observed to contract or remain stable during treatment; the increase in clonality was shown to reflect expansion of private clonotypes at ibrutinib response. Lymph node repertoires were not examined, and the timing of sampling was not matched between patients in sustained remission and those whose disease progressed.

In light of the paper, this sample's time point label describes: about 11 months on ibrutinib. For TCR beta library preparation, approximately 2 micrograms of genomic DNA were extracted from the cryopreserved PBMCs. High-throughput TCR beta sequencing was performed on longitudinal blood samples from CLL patients receiving ibrutinib monotherapy. The patients took part in an open-label, single-center phase 2 trial of ibrutinib monotherapy. The goal of deep resolution MiSeq sequencing was a depth between 1 in 1 million and 1 in 200,000 T cells, and coverage averaged 10x per clonotype. The immunoSEQ hsTCRB Kit was used to generate the TCR beta libraries. The study's processing was this. The data were analyzed with ImmunoSEQ Analyzer and ImmunoSEQ Data Assistant, and V, D and J gene assignments followed IMGT definitions. Clonality, with values ranging from 0 to 1, was calculated as one minus the normalized Shannon entropy of productive rearrangement frequencies. Only overrepresented clonotypes making up at least 0.05% of the repertoire of each patient were included in the public clonotype analysis. Some twelve repertoires from age-matched healthy donors, obtained from immuneACCESS, served as clonality controls. TCRdb re-hosts the immuneACCESS table, in-frame sequences only. Its copies lack some clones; in the studies checked, an unresolved V gene accounts for under half of them, and the cause for the rest is not known. V and J calls and clone size are those listed in that table; D and trimming were worked out from the DNA. Within this sample are about 140,000 clones, with 91% of them counted one time only. 11% of the sample is held by the ten biggest clonotypes.

Comments on this clone: Its specific antigen is unknown. One base away there is no much larger clone; base qualities are not given.

Specimen: PBMCs, collected after 12 months of ibrutinib treatment. This receptor was obtained from a human donor with chronic lymphocytic leukemia.

The DNA is TGTGCCAGTACTCCCGGGACAGGGAGCTACGAGCAGTACTTC. Translated, it reads CASTPGTGSYEQYF. This receptor chain uses TRBV19 and TRBJ2-7, with 9 bases aligning to TRBD1. For this chain, trimming is 7 bases at the V end and 3 bases at the J end, and the number of junction bases without a gene match is 7. The germline V gene (reference sequence) sets CDR1 to LNHDA and CDR2 to SQIVND. CDR3 length: 14 amino acids, cysteine to phenylalanine. The read is trimmed to its CDR3 DNA, 42 bases read in frame from base 1.